One and the same sample provided the 17 T cell receptor beta chains below, sequenced in a study of T-cell memory formation after mild COVID-19. TCRdb reprocessed the 5' RACE reads via MiXCR and lists one record per CDR3 protein. The repertoire includes 550,000 to 650,000 distinct CDR3 sequences, around a sixth of them detected once, and less than 10% sits in the top ten. What was sequenced was PBMCs or a T cell subset sorted from them (not recorded which). These receptors were taken from an adult woman who had mild COVID-19 (a few samples of this study predate the infection). Cell type and time point are not known.

The rearrangement links TRBV3-1 to TRBJ1-2; TRBD1 is a possible D gene (6 bases). The V end lost 0 bases, the J end lost 4 bases, and 21 bases lay between the germline ends. This CDR3 spans 18 amino acids. Germline V gene data show CDR1 as LGHDT and CDR2 as YNNKEL (reference sequence). The CDR3 sequence is CASSQERGATQKGYGYTF. Written as DNA, the CDR3 is TGTGCCAGCAGCCAAGAGAGGGGGGCCACCCAGAAAGGCTATGGCTACACCTTC.

This clonotype was counted between two and nine times. The chain carries TRBV5-1 and TRBJ2-1, with 8 bases fitting TRBD2. Germline lookup yields CDR1 SGHRS and CDR2 YFSETQ. The trim removed 6 bases at V and 1 base at J, leaving 15 bases unmatched. The CDR3 contains 18 residues. DNA of the CDR3: TGCGCCAGCATGGACGTTACGGCGAGCGGGAGTTCCTACAATGAGCAGTTCTTC. As protein: CASMDVTASGSSYNEQFF.

The rearrangement links TRBV12-3 or TRBV12-4 to TRBJ2-1; D is unresolved. V shed 8 bases and J shed 4 bases, with 15 bases lying between them. The length of the CDR3 is 14 residues. CDR3 protein: CASHQETFYNEQFF. For the CDR3, the DNA is TGTGCCAGCCATCAGGAAACCTTTTACAATGAGCAGTTCTTC.

The chain couples TRBV7-2 to TRBJ2-7; TRBD1 is a possible D gene (5 bases). CDR3 length equals 15 residues. V gave up 7 bases and J gave up 3 bases, with 19 bases separating them. Germline CDR1 is SGHTA and CDR2 is FQGNSA. In DNA, the CDR3 is TGTGCCAGCACCCCAGGTCCCCAGGGCCGCTACGAGCAGTACTTC. This translates into CASTPGPQGRYEQYF.

Only a few counts were recorded for this clonotype. The V gene is TRBV10-2, the J gene TRBJ2-7; tentatively, D is TRBD2 (7 bases). CDR3 size: 14 residues. Germline CDR1 reads WSHSY; CDR2 reads SAAADI. The V end was cut by 6 bases, the J end by 2 bases, with 14 bases between. Here the CDR3 reads CASRGGGSTYEQYF. The CDR3 DNA follows: TGCGCCAGCAGGGGGGGGGGCAGCACCTACGAGCAGTACTTC.

The chain couples TRBV5-1 to TRBJ1-2; D ambiguous. The CDR3 covers 16 residues. Trimming pared 4 bases from V and 7 bases from J, leaving 23 bases between. In germline, CDR1 is SGHRS, CDR2 YFSETQ. CDR3 in amino acids: CASSPREPKTSLGYTF. CDR3 DNA: TGCGCCAGCAGCCCACGGGAACCCAAAACCTCTCTTGGCTACACCTTC.

V usage is TRBV12-3 or TRBV12-4 and J usage is TRBJ2-1, with 9 bases aligning to TRBD1. Germline trimming cut 5 bases from V and 4 bases from J; bases unmatched to any gene: 6. The CDR3 consists of 15 residues. This CDR3 reads CASSAGQGIYNEQFF. The CDR3 region has the DNA TGTGCCAGCAGTGCAGGACAGGGGATATACAATGAGCAGTTCTTC.

V is TRBV21-1 and J is TRBJ2-1; the table names TRBD2, a call not compared with the DNA. TRBV21-1 counts as a pseudogene. This CDR3 contains 15 residues. The CDR3 loop is CASSKGGLAGAEQFF. The CDR3 coding sequence is TGTGCCAGCAGCAAAGGCGGACTAGCGGGAGCCGAGCAGTTCTTC.

This clonotype was seen more than once but under ten times. This rearrangement joins TRBV12-5 to TRBJ2-7, with 7 bases matching TRBD1. The germline V gene encodes CDR1 LGHNT and CDR2 FRNRAP. Trimming removed 6 bases from V and 7 bases from J; junction bases left unmatched: 12. The CDR3 consists of 14 residues. The CDR3 region is CASGGQSGSGEQYF. The CDR3 DNA reads as TGTGCTAGTGGGGGACAGTCCGGATCAGGGGAGCAGTACTTC.

In its sample, this clonotype was seen a few times. V gene TRBV24-1 combines with J gene TRBJ2-3, with 8 bases identical to TRBD2. The CDR3 length is 15 residues. The junction had 4 bases not matched to a gene; V was cut back by 1 base and J by 5 bases. CDR1 and CDR2 from the germline V gene are KGHDR and SFDVKD. The CDR3, as DNA: TGTGCCACCAGTGATTTAGCGGGAGCGGGAGATACGCAGTATTTT. Amino acids: CATSDLAGAGDTQYF.

The DNA of the CDR3 is TGTGCCAGCAGAAGGGCGGGAGGGCCGAACGAGCAGTACTTC. Translating gives CASRRAGGPNEQYF. The chain recombines TRBV13 with TRBJ2-7; 9 bases agree with TRBD2. In germline, CDR1 is PRHDT, CDR2 FYEKMQ (reference sequence). The CDR3 is 14 amino acids. V shed 6 bases and J 5 bases; nucleotides not matched to a gene: 8.

A few counts support this clonotype. The CDR3 reads CASSLRGLGTDTQYF. The CDR3 nucleotides read TGTGCCAGCAGTTTAAGGGGGCTCGGGACAGATACGCAGTATTTT. The V and J genes are TRBV27 and TRBJ2-3; TRBD1 aligns across 7 bases. Germline V lookup: CDR1 MNHEY, CDR2 SMNVEV (reference sequence). The CDR3 length is 15 residues. The J segment lost 3 bases and the V segment lost 2 bases, leaving 5 bases of the junction unmatched.

This clonotype was seen more than once but under ten times. This chain links TRBV5-1 with TRBJ2-7; D remains unclear. This CDR3 has 11 amino acids. CDR1 and CDR2 (germline): SGHRS, YFSETQ. Trimming stripped 6 bases from V and 0 bases from J, with 4 bases between. The CDR3, as DNA: TGCGCCAGCAAGGGCTCCTACGAGCAGTACTTC. It yields the protein CASKGSYEQYF. Full variable domain (missing parts from reference TRBV5-1 and TRBJ2-7): KAGVTQTPRYLIKTRGQQVTLSCSPISGHRSVSWYQQTPGQGLQFLFEYFSETQRNKGNFPGRFSGRQFSNSRSEMNVSTLELGDSALYLCASKGSYEQYFGPGTRLTVT.

This clonotype came up a few times. The chain has TRBV6-5 and TRBJ2-7; D might be TRBD1 or TRBD2, each matching 6 bases. Germline values: CDR1 MNHEY, CDR2 SVGAGI. The CDR3 is made up of 13 amino acids. Trimming removed 5 bases from V and 5 bases from J, with 13 bases in between. The CDR3 DNA sequence: TGTGCCAGCAGTGGCTGGGGGGCTGACGAGCAGTACTTC. Its protein is CASSGWGADEQYF.

The rearrangement uses TRBV20-1 and TRBJ1-5; D not resolved. With 7 bases removed from V and 4 bases from J, the gap between germline ends came to 14 bases. The CDR3 length is 13 residues. Germline CDR1 is DFQATT and CDR2 is SNEGSKA (reference sequence). The CDR3, as DNA: TGCAGTGTATTCGGGGTTCCAAATCAGCCCCAGCATTTT. This codes for CSVFGVPNQPQHF.

This CDR3 reads CASSGASSEGPYGYTF. The DNA of the CDR3 is TGTGCCAGCAGTGGGGCTTCTTCCGAGGGGCCCTATGGCTACACCTTC. The chain couples TRBV6-1 to TRBJ1-2; tentatively, D is TRBD1 (5 bases). Germline assignment: CDR1 MNHNS and CDR2 SASEGT. The CDR3 extends over 16 amino acids. Trimming cost V 4 bases and J 4 bases, with 19 bases left between them.

The table lists this clonotype with a few counts. The chain carries TRBV20-1 and TRBJ2-3, with 12 bases identical to TRBD2. Per the germline V gene, CDR1 is DFQATT and CDR2 is SNEGSKA (reference sequence). The CDR3 totals 14 residues. The V gene end was trimmed by 6 bases and the J gene end by 4 bases; junction bases not matched to a gene: 5. CDR3 in amino acids: CSASRTSGADTQYF. The CDR3 nucleotides are TGCAGTGCCTCGAGGACTAGCGGGGCAGATACGCAGTATTTT.